The 24 T cell receptor beta chains below were found in one sample sequenced in a study of blood T cell repertoires in COVID-19. The data were produced by immunoSEQ multiplex PCR, yet TCRdb's version contains in-frame clones alone and is incomplete. The profile shows approximately 53,000 clones, approximately 90% of them singletons. Material: peripheral blood. These receptors all stem from a woman older than 75 with COVID-19, enrolled during active disease.

The rearrangement links TRBV6-5 to TRBJ2-5; TRBD1 might be the D (6 bases). Per germline, CDR1 MNHEY and CDR2 SVGAGI. V lost 6 bases to trimming and J lost 0 bases, with 14 bases between them. This CDR3 spans 15 amino acids. The CDR3, as DNA: TGTGCCAGCAGGGACAGCCTTAAGTACCAAGAGACCCAGTACTTC. As protein: CASRDSLKYQETQYF.

Here the CDR3 reads CASSVRDRTYEQYF. CDR3 sequence (DNA): TGCGCCAGCAGCGTGAGGGACAGGACCTACGAGCAGTACTTC. V and J are TRBV5-1 and TRBJ2-7; 8 nucleotides match TRBD1. From germline, CDR1 is SGHRS and CDR2 YFSETQ. CDR3 length: 14 residues. V was pared by 4 bases and J by 2 bases, with 5 bases of the junction left unmatched.

V is TRBV12-3 or TRBV12-4 and J is TRBJ1-1; D is unclear. V was clipped by 3 bases and J by 0 bases, with 5 bases between them. This CDR3 region has 13 residues. The CDR3 loop reads CASSFKLNTEAFF. Written as DNA, the CDR3 is TGTGCCAGCAGTTTCAAGCTGAACACTGAAGCTTTCTTT.

The chain recombines TRBV5-6 with TRBJ1-5; no clear D. The V gene's germline CDR1 is SGHDT and CDR2 YYEEEE. The germline V and J ends were trimmed by 3 bases and 6 bases, with 13 bases remaining between them. The CDR3 is 14 amino acids. CDR3 bases: TGTGCCAGCAGCTCTCTAGCTTTAGGTCAGCCCCAGCATTTT. Its translation: CASSSLALGQPQHF.

The chain carries TRBV2 and TRBJ1-4; 7 bases are shared with TRBD1. The CDR3 runs to 15 residues. CDR1 and CDR2 (germline): SNHLY, FYNNEI. V trimming: 5 bases; J trimming: 1 base; junction bases outside the gene matches: 4. The CDR3 coding sequence is TGTGCCAGCAGTACTAACAGGGGAACTAATGAAAAACTGTTTTTT. Translated: CASSTNRGTNEKLFF.

This clone was detected once. The chain carries TRBV4-1 and TRBJ1-6; TRBD1 agrees at 7 bases. Germline CDR1 MGHRA, CDR2 YSYEKL. V dropped 2 bases and J dropped 8; count of bases not matched to a gene: 0. The CDR3 is 13 residues long. The CDR3 nucleotides read TGCGCCAGCAGCCAAACAGGGGATTCACCCCTCCACTTT. It codes for CASSQTGDSPLHF.

The V call is TRBV5-6, the J call TRBJ1-3; 8 nucleotides align to TRBD1. Looked up from germline, CDR1 is SGHDT and CDR2 is YYEEEE. There are 15 residues in the CDR3. Germline trimming cut 3 bases from V and 3 bases from J; bases unmatched to any gene: 5. The CDR3 here is CASSSDRVGGNTIYF. In DNA form, the CDR3 reads TGTGCCAGCAGCTCGGACAGGGTGGGTGGAAACACCATATATTTT.

This chain links TRBV5-1 with TRBJ2-1; 10 bases match TRBD1. The CDR3 is 15 amino acids. V lost 5 bases to trimming and J lost 8 bases; unmatched junction nucleotides: 10. Germline CDR1 SGHRS, CDR2 YFSETQ. The CDR3 nucleotides read TGCGCCAGCAGGCGGGGACAGGGGAATTTCGATGAGCAGTTCTTC. Its translation is CASRRGQGNFDEQFF. Full variable domain (rest looked up from reference TRBV5-1 and TRBJ2-1): KAGVTQTPRYLIKTRGQQVTLSCSPISGHRSVSWYQQTPGQGLQFLFEYFSETQRNKGNFPGRFSGRQFSNSRSEMNVSTLELGDSALYLCASRRGQGNFDEQFFGPGTRLTVL.

J is TRBJ2-2 and V is TRBV6-5, with a possible D match to TRBD1 (6 bases). In germline, CDR1 is MNHEY, CDR2 SVGAGI. V gave up 0 bases and J gave up 1 base, with 6 bases separating them. This CDR3 has 15 residues. The CDR3 DNA is TGTGCCAGCAGTTACTCGGGACAGAACACCGGGGAGCTGTTTTTT. Protein product: CASSYSGQNTGELFF.

The chain employs TRBV9 and TRBJ2-2; D gene unclear. V was clipped by 1 base and J by 7 bases, with 8 bases between them. Germline-derived CDR1 and CDR2 are SGDLS and YYNGEE. The CDR3 is 13 amino acids. The CDR3 DNA sequence: TGTGCCAGCAGCGTAAAACCGGGCGGGGAGCTGTTTTTT. It specifies CASSVKPGGELFF. Using reference TRBV9 and TRBJ2-2 for the parts outside the CDR3, the full variable domain is DSGVTQTPKHLITATGQRVTLRCSPRSGDLSVYWYQQSLDQGLQFLIQYYNGEERAKGNILERFSAQQFPDLHSELNLSSLELGDSALYFCASSVKPGGELFFGEGSRLTVL.

This chain links TRBV30 with TRBJ2-1, with 8 bases that match TRBD2. J lost 10 bases, V lost 4 bases, and 18 bases had no gene match. The CDR3 runs 16 residues. Per the germline V gene, CDR1 is GTSNPN and CDR2 is SVGIG (reference sequence). CDR3 in amino acids: CAWTPPGTRGLREQFF. The CDR3 DNA reads TGTGCCTGGACCCCCCCCGGGACTAGGGGTCTGAGGGAGCAGTTCTTC.

CDR3 sequence reads: CASSREAGGTNYGYTF. The CDR3 DNA reads TGTGCCAGCAGCCGGGAAGCGGGGGGCACTAACTATGGCTACACCTTC. The chain combines TRBV4-2 with TRBJ1-2; possible D gene TRBD1, 6 bases. In germline, CDR1 is LGHNA, CDR2 YNFKEQ. Trimming pared 4 bases from V and 0 bases from J, leaving 15 bases between. The CDR3 covers 16 residues.

The chain uses TRBV10-3 and TRBJ2-2, with 7 nucleotides matching TRBD1. Germline lookup yields CDR1 ENHRY and CDR2 SYGVKD. The CDR3 is 14 residues long. Unmatched junction bases numbered 6, after V lost 8 bases and J lost 3 bases. The CDR3 region is CAIQMTGHTGELFF. The CDR3 coding sequence is TGTGCCATCCAAATGACAGGGCACACCGGGGAGCTGTTTTTT.

The chain uses TRBV2 and TRBJ2-2, with D perhaps matching TRBD2 (5 bases). Trimming left V 6 bases short and J 6 bases short, with 5 bases between. The CDR3 totals 11 residues. Germline CDR1 reads SNHLY; CDR2 reads FYNNEI. The CDR3 DNA follows: TGTGCCAGCAGGGAGGCCGGGGAGCTGTTTTTT. It is translated as CASREAGELFF.

The chain has TRBV24-1 and TRBJ1-2; TRBD1 might be the D (6 bases). V gave up 3 bases and J gave up 4 bases, with 11 bases separating them. Germline CDR1 KGHDR, CDR2 SFDVKD. This CDR3 region has 14 residues. DNA for the CDR3: TGTGCCACCAGTGATGGAGGACAGTCCTATGGCTACACCTTC. It is translated as CATSDGGQSYGYTF.

DNA of the CDR3: TGTGCCAGCACCAGTGGGCCCTCGGCAGGTGGCTACACCTTC. Protein: CASTSGPSAGGYTF. The rearrangement uses TRBV6-5 and TRBJ1-2, with D hard to call. Germline V gives CDR1 MNHEY, CDR2 SVGAGI. The CDR3 is 14 amino acids. Deletions cut 7 bases from V and 7 bases from J, with 19 bases between.

The chain links TRBV2 to TRBJ1-4, with D possibly matching TRBD1 (5 bases). The CDR3 extends over 14 amino acids. The V end was cut by 3 bases, the J end by 4 bases, with 9 bases between. The germline CDR1 and CDR2 sequences are SNHLY and FYNNEI. CDR3 nucleotide sequence: TGTGCCAGCAGTGATGGGGGGGTTAATGAAAAACTGTTTTTT. As protein: CASSDGGVNEKLFF.

This chain uses TRBV7-6 with TRBJ2-6; tentatively, D is TRBD1 (6 bases). The germline V gene encodes CDR1 SGHVS and CDR2 FNYEAQ. Trimming took off 5 bases at V and 0 bases at J, with 8 bases between the two ends. The CDR3 is 15 amino acids. CDR3: CASSAGVSGANVLTF. The CDR3 DNA follows: TGTGCCAGCAGCGCAGGGGTCTCTGGGGCCAACGTCCTGACTTTC.

The chain links TRBV5-1 to TRBJ2-1; no reliable D call. The length of the CDR3 is 15 residues. Germline V gives CDR1 SGHRS, CDR2 YFSETQ. V was cut by 0 bases and J by 5 bases, with 12 bases left in between. CDR3 nucleotide sequence: TGCGCCAGCAGCTTGGGGTCCTGGAGTGACAATGAGCAGTTCTTC. This encodes CASSLGSWSDNEQFF.

The V gene is TRBV10-3, the J gene TRBJ1-1; D possibly corresponds to TRBD1 (6 bases). The germline V and J ends were trimmed by 8 bases and 9 bases, with 13 bases remaining between them. The CDR3 length is 11 residues. The V gene's germline CDR1 is ENHRY and CDR2 SYGVKD. The CDR3 loop reads CAIGLQGQAFF. DNA for the CDR3: TGTGCCATCGGCCTTCAGGGGCAAGCTTTCTTT.

The chain uses TRBV7-2 and TRBJ2-7; 8 bases fit TRBD1. The germline CDR1 and CDR2 sequences are SGHTA and FQGNSA. Trimming at V came to 4 bases and at J to 5 bases, leaving 13 bases not matched to a gene. The CDR3 is made up of 16 amino acids. This CDR3 is CASSYEFRDRIDEQYF. CDR3 sequence (DNA): TGTGCCAGCAGCTACGAATTCCGGGACAGGATCGACGAGCAGTACTTC.

The chain joins TRBV11-2 to TRBJ1-2; 7 nucleotides agree with TRBD1. Trimming cost V 5 bases and J 5 bases; bases outside gene matches: 17. CDR3 length: 17 amino acids. Germline V CDR1 and CDR2: SGHAT, FQNNGV. The CDR3 DNA reads TGTGCCAGCAGCCTACTATCGGCTGGGACAGCTTCTTATGGCTACACCTTC. It codes for CASSLLSAGTASYGYTF.

The chain has TRBV4-1 and TRBJ2-1, with 8 bases matching TRBD2. CDR3 size: 17 residues. The J segment lost 7 bases and the V segment lost 0 bases, leaving 11 bases of the junction unmatched. Per germline, CDR1 MGHRA and CDR2 YSYEKL. The CDR3 spells CASSQDREGRLLNEQFF. The DNA of the CDR3 is TGCGCCAGCAGCCAAGATCGGGAGGGGCGCTTACTTAATGAGCAGTTCTTC.

The chain combines TRBV20-1 with TRBJ2-5; 10 bases map to TRBD2. The CDR3 sequence is 14 residues long. Trimming cost V 3 bases and J 5 bases; bases outside gene matches: 6. Per the germline V gene, CDR1 is DFQATT and CDR2 is SNEGSKA (reference sequence). CDR3 amino acids: CSASSLAGVETQYF. CDR3 in DNA: TGCAGTGCTAGTAGCCTAGCGGGGGTGGAGACCCAGTACTTC.